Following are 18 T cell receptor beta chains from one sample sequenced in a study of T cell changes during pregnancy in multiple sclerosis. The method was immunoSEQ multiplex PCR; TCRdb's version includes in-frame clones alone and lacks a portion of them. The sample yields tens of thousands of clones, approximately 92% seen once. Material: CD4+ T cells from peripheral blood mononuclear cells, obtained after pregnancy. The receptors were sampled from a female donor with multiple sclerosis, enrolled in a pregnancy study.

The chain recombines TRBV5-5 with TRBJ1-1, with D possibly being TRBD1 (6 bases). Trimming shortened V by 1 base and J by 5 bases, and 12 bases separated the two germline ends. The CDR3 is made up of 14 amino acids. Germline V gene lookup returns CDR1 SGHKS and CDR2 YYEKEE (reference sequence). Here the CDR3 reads CASSLWGGGTEAFF. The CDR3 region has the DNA TGTGCCAGCAGCTTGTGGGGGGGCGGAACTGAAGCTTTCTTT.

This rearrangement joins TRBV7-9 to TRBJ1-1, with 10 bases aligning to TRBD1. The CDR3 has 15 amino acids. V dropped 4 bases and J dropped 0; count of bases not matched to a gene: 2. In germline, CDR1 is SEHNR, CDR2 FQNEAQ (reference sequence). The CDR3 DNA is TGTGCCAGCAGCTGGACAGGGGGTTTGAACACTGAAGCTTTCTTT. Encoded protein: CASSWTGGLNTEAFF. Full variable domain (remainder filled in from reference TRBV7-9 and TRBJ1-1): DTGVSQNPRHKITKRGQNVTFRCDPISEHNRLYWYRQTLGQGPEFLTYFQNEAQLEKSRLLSDRFSAERPKGSFSTLEIQRTEQGDSAMYLCASSWTGGLNTEAFFGQGTRLTVV.

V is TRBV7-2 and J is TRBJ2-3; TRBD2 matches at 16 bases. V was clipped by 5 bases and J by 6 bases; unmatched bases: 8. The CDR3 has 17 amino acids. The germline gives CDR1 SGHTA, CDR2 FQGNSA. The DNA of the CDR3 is TGTGCCAGCAGCCCCCCGGGACTAGCGGGGGGGCGTGATACGCAGTATTTT. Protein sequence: CASSPPGLAGGRDTQYF.

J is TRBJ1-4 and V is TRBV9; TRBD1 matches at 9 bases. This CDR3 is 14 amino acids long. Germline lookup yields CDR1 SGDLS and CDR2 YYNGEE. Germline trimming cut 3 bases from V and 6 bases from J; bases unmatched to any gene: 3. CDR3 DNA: TGTGCCAGCAGCGCGACAGGGGGGTATGAAAAACTGTTTTTT. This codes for CASSATGGYEKLFF.

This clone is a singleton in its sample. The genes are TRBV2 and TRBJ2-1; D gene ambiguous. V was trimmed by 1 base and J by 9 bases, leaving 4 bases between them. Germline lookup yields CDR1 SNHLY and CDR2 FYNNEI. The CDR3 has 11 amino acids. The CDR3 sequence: CASSEGAEQFF. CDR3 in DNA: TGTGCCAGCAGTGAAGGGGCTGAGCAGTTCTTC.

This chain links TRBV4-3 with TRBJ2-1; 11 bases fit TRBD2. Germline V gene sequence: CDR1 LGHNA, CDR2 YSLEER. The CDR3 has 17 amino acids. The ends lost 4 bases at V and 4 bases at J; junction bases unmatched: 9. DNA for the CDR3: TGCGCCAGCAGCCTGATCCTAGCGGGGGGTGGGTACAATGAGCAGTTCTTC. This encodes CASSLILAGGGYNEQFF.

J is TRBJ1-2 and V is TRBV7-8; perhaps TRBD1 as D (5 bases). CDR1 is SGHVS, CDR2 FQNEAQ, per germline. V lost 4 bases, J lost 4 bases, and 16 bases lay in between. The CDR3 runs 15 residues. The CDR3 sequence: CASSSARQGAYGYTF. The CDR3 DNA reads TGTGCCAGCAGCTCGGCCCGCCAGGGCGCCTATGGCTACACCTTC.

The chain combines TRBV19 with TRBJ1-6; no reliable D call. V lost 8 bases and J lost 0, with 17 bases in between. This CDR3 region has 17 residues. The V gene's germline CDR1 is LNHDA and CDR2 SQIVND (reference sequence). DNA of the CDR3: TGTGCCAGTCTAACTCTGAGAGCGCGCTCCTATAATTCACCCCTCCACTTT. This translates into CASLTLRARSYNSPLHF.

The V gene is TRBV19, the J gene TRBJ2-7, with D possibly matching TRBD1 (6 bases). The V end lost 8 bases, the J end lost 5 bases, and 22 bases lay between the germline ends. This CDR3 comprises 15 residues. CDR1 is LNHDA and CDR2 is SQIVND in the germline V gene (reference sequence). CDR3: CASRQGFFLGDEQYF. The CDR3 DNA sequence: TGTGCCAGTCGGCAGGGGTTTTTCCTCGGGGACGAGCAGTACTTC.

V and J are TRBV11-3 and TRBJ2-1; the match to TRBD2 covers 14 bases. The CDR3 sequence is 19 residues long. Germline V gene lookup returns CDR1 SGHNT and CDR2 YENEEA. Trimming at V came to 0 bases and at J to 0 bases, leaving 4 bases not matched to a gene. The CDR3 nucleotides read TGTGCCAGCAGCTTAGAGGGGACTAGCGGGGGAAGCTCCTACAATGAGCAGTTCTTC. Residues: CASSLEGTSGGSSYNEQFF. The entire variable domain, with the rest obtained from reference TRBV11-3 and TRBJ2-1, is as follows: EAGVVQSPRYKIIEKKQPVAFWCNPISGHNTLYWYLQNLGQGPELLIRYENEEAVDDSQLPKDRFSAERLKGVDSTLKIQPAELGDSAVYLCASSLEGTSGGSSYNEQFFGPGTRLTVL.

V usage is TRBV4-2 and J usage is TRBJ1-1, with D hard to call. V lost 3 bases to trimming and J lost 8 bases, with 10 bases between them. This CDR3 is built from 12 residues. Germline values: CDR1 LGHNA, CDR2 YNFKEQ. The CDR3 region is CASSHRHSEAFF. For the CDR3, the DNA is TGTGCCAGCAGCCACCGACATTCGGAAGCTTTCTTT.

DNA of the CDR3: TGTGCCAGCAGCTTAGTCCCGCGGGGGGGCGGGAACGAGCAGTACTTC. It encodes CASSLVPRGGGNEQYF. The chain uses TRBV7-2 and TRBJ2-7; 9 bases fit TRBD2. Germline CDR1 reads SGHTA; CDR2 reads FQGNSA. The trim removed 1 base at V and 5 bases at J, leaving 9 bases unmatched. This CDR3 contains 16 residues.

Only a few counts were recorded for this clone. CDR3 region: CASMGDTPQHF. DNA for the CDR3: TGTGCCAGCATGGGCGATACGCCCCAGCATTTT. This chain uses TRBV6-6 with TRBJ1-5; no clear D gene. The CDR3 has 11 amino acids. The germline V gene encodes CDR1 MNHNY and CDR2 SVGAGI (reference sequence). Trimming stripped 7 bases from V and 9 bases from J, with 10 bases between.

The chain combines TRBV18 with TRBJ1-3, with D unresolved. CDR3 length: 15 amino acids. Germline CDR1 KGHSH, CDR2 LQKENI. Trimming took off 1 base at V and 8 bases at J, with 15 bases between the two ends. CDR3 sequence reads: CASSPLGRQRDTIYF. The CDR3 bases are TGTGCCAGCTCACCACTCGGGAGGCAACGGGACACCATATATTTT.

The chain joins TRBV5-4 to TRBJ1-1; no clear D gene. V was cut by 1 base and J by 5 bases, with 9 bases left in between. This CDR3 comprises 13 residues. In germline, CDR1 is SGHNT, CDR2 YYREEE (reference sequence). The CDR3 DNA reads TGTGCCAGCAGCTTGAAGGGAGGGACTGAAGCTTTCTTT. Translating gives CASSLKGGTEAFF.

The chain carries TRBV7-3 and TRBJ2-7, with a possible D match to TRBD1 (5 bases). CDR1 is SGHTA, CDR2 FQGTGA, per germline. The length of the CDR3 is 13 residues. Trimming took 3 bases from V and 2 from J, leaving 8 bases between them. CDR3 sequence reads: CASSFPGTYEQYF. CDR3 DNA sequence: TGTGCCAGCAGCTTTCCAGGGACCTACGAGCAGTACTTC.

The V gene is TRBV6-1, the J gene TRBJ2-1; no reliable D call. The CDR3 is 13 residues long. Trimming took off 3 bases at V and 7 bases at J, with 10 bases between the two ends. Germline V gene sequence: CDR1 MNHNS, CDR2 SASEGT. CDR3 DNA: TGTGCCAGCAGTGACACGCGGTGGAATGAGCAGTTCTTC. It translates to CASSDTRWNEQFF.

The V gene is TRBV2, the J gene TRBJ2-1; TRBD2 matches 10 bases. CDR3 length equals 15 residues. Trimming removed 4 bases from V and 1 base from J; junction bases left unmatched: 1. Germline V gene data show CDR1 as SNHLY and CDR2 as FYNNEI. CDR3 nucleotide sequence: TGTGCCAGCAGTGCAGCGGGGGGGTCCTACAATGAGCAGTTCTTC. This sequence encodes CASSAAGGSYNEQFF.